Listed here are 27 T cell receptor beta chains from one sample, sequenced in a study of neurological immune-mediated disorders. TCRdb processed the 5' RACE reads anew with MiXCR; each CDR3 protein has one entry. The table records 15,000 to 20,000 distinct CDR3 sequences, over 8.5% of them present only once. The sample consisted of CD8+ T cells from blood. The receptors stem from a woman aged 45-65 years in good health.

This chain links TRBV5-1 with TRBJ1-1; D gene uncertain. This CDR3 is 14 amino acids long. V dropped 3 bases and J dropped 1 base, with 10 bases sitting between them. Germline-derived CDR1 and CDR2 are SGHRS and YFSETQ. The CDR3 DNA is TGCGCCAGCAGCTCGAGCTTTTCGAACACTGAAGCTTTCTTT. It codes for CASSSSFSNTEAFF. Complete variable domain (other parts from reference TRBV5-1 and TRBJ1-1): KAGVTQTPRYLIKTRGQQVTLSCSPISGHRSVSWYQQTPGQGLQFLFEYFSETQRNKGNFPGRFSGRQFSNSRSEMNVSTLELGDSALYLCASSSSFSNTEAFFGQGTRLTVV.

This clonotype was counted many times. The CDR3 region has the DNA TGCGCCAGCAGCCAAAAACCCCCGGGACAGTATAATTCACCCCTCCACTTT. Translation gives CASSQKPPGQYNSPLHF. The rearrangement uses TRBV4-1 and TRBJ1-6; TRBD1 agrees at 7 bases. V was clipped by 2 bases and J by 4 bases; unmatched bases: 8. CDR3 length: 17 amino acids. From germline, CDR1 is MGHRA and CDR2 YSYEKL.

This clonotype appeared many times. The chain combines TRBV19 with TRBJ1-6; no clear D. Germline assignment: CDR1 LNHDA and CDR2 SQIVND (reference sequence). Trimming cost V 7 bases and J 8 bases, with 18 bases left between them. CDR3 length: 15 amino acids. Here the CDR3 reads CASTHPGYLDSPLHF. The CDR3 nucleotides are TGTGCCAGTACCCATCCGGGTTATCTTGATTCACCCCTCCACTTT.

The table lists this clonotype with many counts. The chain has TRBV28 and TRBJ2-5, with D possibly being TRBD1 (6 bases). Trimming left V 1 base short and J 5 bases short, with 11 bases between. The CDR3 loop spans 14 amino acids. Germline-derived CDR1 and CDR2 are MDHEN and SYDVKM. CDR3 nucleotides: TGTGCCAGCAGTTTATTTACAGGGTTGGAGACCCAGTACTTC. Protein product: CASSLFTGLETQYF.

In this sample, this clonotype turned up many times. The rearrangement uses TRBV6-5 and TRBJ1-1; the D is unclear. Deletions cut 3 bases from V and 0 bases from J, with 8 bases between. The CDR3 sequence is 14 residues long. CDR1 and CDR2 (germline): MNHEY, SVGAGI. CDR3 region: CASSYPGMNTEAFF. The CDR3 DNA sequence: TGTGCCAGCAGTTATCCCGGTATGAACACTGAAGCTTTCTTT.

This clonotype was counted only a few times. The DNA for the CDR3 is TGCGCCAGCAGCTTTGGGGGAGATACGCAGTATTTT. Encoded protein: CASSFGGDTQYF. The V and J genes are TRBV5-1 and TRBJ2-3; D may be TRBD1 or TRBD2 (5 bases each). The CDR3 is 12 amino acids. Trimming took 2 bases from V and 5 from J, leaving 6 bases between them. CDR1 is SGHRS, CDR2 YFSETQ, per germline.

The chain has TRBV18 and TRBJ2-7; 8 bases align to TRBD1. The CDR3 runs 14 residues. Per the germline V gene, CDR1 is KGHSH and CDR2 is LQKENI. The ends lost 3 bases at V and 2 bases at J; junction bases unmatched: 3. CDR3 DNA sequence: TGTGCCAGCTCACCGCAGGGGGCGACCTACGAGCAGTACTTC. Translated: CASSPQGATYEQYF.

In this sample, this clonotype turned up many times. This chain joins TRBV19 and TRBJ2-7; D tentatively reads TRBD1 or TRBD2 (5 bases each). The CDR3 loop spans 16 amino acids. V gave up 0 bases and J gave up 2 bases, with 14 bases separating them. Germline assignment: CDR1 LNHDA and CDR2 SQIVND (reference sequence). As DNA, the CDR3 is TGTGCCAGTAGTATAGACCGGGACCACGCAACCTACGAGCAGTACTTC. Amino acid sequence: CASSIDRDHATYEQYF.

In this sample, this clonotype turned up many times. As DNA, the CDR3 is TGTGCCAGCGGCACAGGGGCCACTGAAGCTTTCTTT. Translated, it gives CASGTGATEAFF. J is TRBJ1-1 and V is TRBV25-1, with 7 bases fitting TRBD1. This CDR3 spans 12 amino acids. V was clipped by 8 bases and J by 4 bases; unmatched bases: 4. Germline CDR1 is MGHDK and CDR2 is SYGVNS.

This clonotype showed up many times. The V gene is TRBV5-1, the J gene TRBJ2-7; weak D call: TRBD2 (5 bases). CDR1 is SGHRS and CDR2 is YFSETQ in the germline V gene. The CDR3 is 13 amino acids. Trimming removed 4 bases at V and 3 bases at J, with 11 bases between. The CDR3 reads CASSPQTNYEQYF. The CDR3 nucleotides are TGCGCCAGCAGCCCCCAGACTAACTACGAGCAGTACTTC.

This clonotype has ten or more counts. The V and J genes are TRBV5-1 and TRBJ1-1; 8 nucleotides line up with TRBD1. The CDR3 contains 15 residues. CDR1 SGHRS and CDR2 YFSETQ come from the germline V gene. V was clipped by 4 bases and J by 5 bases; unmatched bases: 10. In DNA, the CDR3 is TGCGCCAGCAGCCCCTCGCAGGGGGCGCGGACTGAAGCTTTCTTT. Translation: CASSPSQGARTEAFF.

This clonotype was observed at least ten times. This chain connects TRBV30 to TRBJ2-3; TRBD2 aligns across 10 bases. CDR1 is GTSNPN, CDR2 SVGIG, per germline (reference sequence). The trim removed 3 bases at V and 5 bases at J, leaving 11 bases unmatched. This CDR3 has 16 residues. The CDR3 sequence: CAWSHWVAGGQDTQYF. CDR3 nucleotides: TGTGCCTGGAGCCACTGGGTAGCGGGGGGTCAAGATACGCAGTATTTT. Drawing the rest from reference TRBV30 and TRBJ2-3, the complete variable domain is SQTIHQWPATLVQPVGSPLSLECTVEGTSNPNLYWYRQAAGRGLQLLFYSVGIGQISSEVPQNLSASRPQDRQFILSSKKLLLSDSGFYLCAWSHWVAGGQDTQYFGPGTRLTVL.

There are many counts of this clonotype. This rearrangement joins TRBV5-5 to TRBJ2-1; TRBD2 is a possible D gene (5 bases). Germline CDR1 is SGHKS and CDR2 is YYEKEE (reference sequence). Trimming cost V 2 bases and J 9 bases, with 12 bases left between them. This CDR3 contains 13 residues. CDR3 bases: TGTGCCAGCAGCTTCAATCGTGAGGGTGAGCAGTTCTTC. The encoded protein is CASSFNREGEQFF.

The table lists this clonotype with many counts. The V and J genes are TRBV7-2 and TRBJ1-2; 7 bases are a match to TRBD1. The germline CDR1 and CDR2 sequences are SGHTA and FQGNSA. CDR3 length equals 15 residues. With V trimmed by 5 bases and J by 4 bases, 10 bases remained unmatched. The CDR3 coding sequence is TGTGCCAGCAGCGAGGAGGGGGCACTCGGCTATGGCTACACCTTC. Its translation: CASSEEGALGYGYTF.

Ten or more counts support this clonotype. The V call is TRBV20-1, the J call TRBJ1-5; 8 nucleotides match TRBD1. J lost 3 bases, V lost 0 bases, and 4 bases had no gene match. From germline, CDR1 is DFQATT and CDR2 SNEGSKA (reference sequence). The CDR3 consists of 15 residues. CDR3 loop: CSAREDRAYNQPQHF. CDR3 DNA sequence: TGCAGTGCTAGAGAGGACAGGGCCTACAATCAGCCCCAGCATTTT.

This clonotype was counted at least ten times. The chain joins TRBV7-2 to TRBJ2-6; no clear D gene. Germline assignment: CDR1 SGHTA and CDR2 FQGNSA. V gave up 5 bases and J gave up 2 bases, with 16 bases separating them. This CDR3 has 17 amino acids. CDR3 loop: CASSEVDPTTGANVLTF. CDR3 DNA sequence: TGTGCCAGCAGCGAGGTAGACCCCACAACTGGGGCCAACGTCCTGACTTTC.

This clonotype showed up many times. The chain is built from TRBV5-1 and TRBJ2-1; D call uncertain. The germline V gene encodes CDR1 SGHRS and CDR2 YFSETQ. V was cut by 1 base and J by 9 bases, with 14 bases left in between. This CDR3 comprises 14 residues. This CDR3 is CASSLSTGSTEQFF. The CDR3 DNA sequence: TGCGCCAGCAGCTTGAGTACCGGTAGTACTGAGCAGTTCTTC.

Many counts were recorded for this clonotype. The rearrangement joins TRBV5-1 to TRBJ2-1; possible D gene TRBD2, 6 bases. With 0 bases removed from V and 7 bases from J, the gap between germline ends came to 20 bases. Germline CDR1 reads SGHRS; CDR2 reads YFSETQ. The length of the CDR3 is 17 residues. The CDR3 DNA reads as TGCGCCAGCAGCTTGGGTGGGACGGGAGTTTTGAGGAATGAGCAGTTCTTC. Translated: CASSLGGTGVLRNEQFF.

In this sample, this clonotype turned up many times. This chain links TRBV20-1 with TRBJ2-6, with D perhaps matching TRBD2 (6 bases). Germline CDR1 DFQATT, CDR2 SNEGSKA (reference sequence). The CDR3 is 14 residues long. Trimming removed 3 bases at V and 0 bases at J, with 6 bases between. CDR3 in amino acids: CSARGGSGANVLTF. Written as DNA, the CDR3 is TGCAGTGCTAGGGGGGGCTCTGGGGCCAACGTCCTGACTTTC.

Ten or more counts support this clonotype. The chain has TRBV7-9 and TRBJ1-4, with D perhaps matching TRBD1 (6 bases). The germline V gene has CDR1 SEHNR and CDR2 FQNEAQ (reference sequence). V was clipped by 4 bases and J by 7 bases, with 22 bases between them. This CDR3 contains 17 residues. The DNA of the CDR3 is TGTGCCAGCAGCTGGGGGTCGGGACAACCTAAGCGTGAAAAACTGTTTTTT. Its protein product is CASSWGSGQPKREKLFF.

This chain connects TRBV28 to TRBJ2-1; D is unresolved. This CDR3 comprises 12 residues. In germline, CDR1 is MDHEN, CDR2 SYDVKM. Trimming left V 4 bases short and J 6 bases short, with 7 bases between. This CDR3 is CASSYSVNEQFF. In DNA, the CDR3 is TGTGCCAGCAGTTATTCAGTCAATGAGCAGTTCTTC.

This chain uses TRBV15 with TRBJ1-5; weak D call: TRBD1 (5 bases). Germline CDR1 is LNHNV and CDR2 is YYDKDF (reference sequence). This CDR3 is built from 15 residues. Trimming pared 0 bases from V and 5 bases from J, leaving 11 bases between. CDR3 sequence: CATSRDGGAHQPQHF. The CDR3 nucleotides read TGTGCCACCAGCAGAGACGGAGGGGCTCATCAGCCCCAGCATTTT.

There are many counts of this clonotype. This chain connects TRBV28 to TRBJ1-5; no clear D. This CDR3 is built from 17 residues. V lost 2 bases to trimming and J lost 0 bases, with 14 bases between them. Germline CDR1 and CDR2: MDHEN and SYDVKM. The CDR3 region has the DNA TGTGCCAGCAGTTTAATATCGTGGACCGATAGCAATCAGCCCCAGCATTTT. It translates to CASSLISWTDSNQPQHF.

This clonotype was observed at least ten times. This chain uses TRBV7-9 with TRBJ2-1, with TRBD2 matching over 7 bases. The germline V gene encodes CDR1 SEHNR and CDR2 FQNEAQ (reference sequence). The CDR3 has 15 residues. With V trimmed by 1 base and J by 3 bases, 3 bases remained unmatched. CDR3 residues: CASSLVGGNYNEQFF. Here the CDR3 DNA reads TGTGCCAGCAGCTTAGTGGGGGGGAACTACAATGAGCAGTTCTTC.

This clonotype was detected ten times or more. This chain uses TRBV4-3 with TRBJ2-1, with TRBD2 identical over 7 bases. This CDR3 contains 15 residues. V was clipped by 0 bases and J by 4 bases; unmatched bases: 3. Germline assignment: CDR1 LGHNA and CDR2 YSLEER. CDR3 sequence reads: CASSQDGGGYNEQFF. DNA for the CDR3: TGCGCCAGCAGCCAAGATGGCGGGGGATACAATGAGCAGTTCTTC.

This clonotype was detected a few times. The chain joins TRBV5-1 to TRBJ2-2; a weak D match, TRBD2 (5 bases). CDR3 length: 16 residues. Trimming stripped 4 bases from V and 5 bases from J, with 18 bases between. Germline V lookup: CDR1 SGHRS, CDR2 YFSETQ. The CDR3 protein is CASSPGPRTGTGELFF. In DNA, the CDR3 is TGCGCCAGCAGCCCCGGGCCCCGGACGGGAACCGGGGAGCTGTTTTTT.

This clonotype was seen repeatedly, ten times or more. V gene TRBV30 combines with J gene TRBJ2-3, with 8 bases lining up with TRBD1. CDR1 GTSNPN and CDR2 SVGIG come from the germline V gene (reference sequence). Losses at the gene ends were 2 bases for V and 1 base for J; bases not matched to a gene: 5. CDR3 length equals 15 residues. CDR3 sequence reads: CAWSLPGQGTDTQYF. DNA for the CDR3: TGTGCCTGGAGTTTACCGGGACAGGGCACAGATACGCAGTATTTT.